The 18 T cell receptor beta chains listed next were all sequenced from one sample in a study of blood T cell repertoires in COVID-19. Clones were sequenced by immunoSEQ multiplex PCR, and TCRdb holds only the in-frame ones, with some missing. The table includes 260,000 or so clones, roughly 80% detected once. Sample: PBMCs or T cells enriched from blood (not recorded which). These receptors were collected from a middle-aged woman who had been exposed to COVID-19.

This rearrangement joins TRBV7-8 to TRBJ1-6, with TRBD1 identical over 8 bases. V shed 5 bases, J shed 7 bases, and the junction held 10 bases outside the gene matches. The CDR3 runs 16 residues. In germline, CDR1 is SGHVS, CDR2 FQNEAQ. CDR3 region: CASSGGTGPDNSPLHF. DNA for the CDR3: TGTGCCAGCAGCGGAGGGACAGGCCCTGACAATTCACCCCTCCACTTT.

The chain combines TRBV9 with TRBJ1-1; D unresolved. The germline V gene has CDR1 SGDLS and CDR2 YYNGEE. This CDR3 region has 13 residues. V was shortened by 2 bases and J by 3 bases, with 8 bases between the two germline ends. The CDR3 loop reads CASSVIQDTEAFF. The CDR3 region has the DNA TGTGCCAGCAGCGTGATACAAGACACTGAAGCTTTCTTT.

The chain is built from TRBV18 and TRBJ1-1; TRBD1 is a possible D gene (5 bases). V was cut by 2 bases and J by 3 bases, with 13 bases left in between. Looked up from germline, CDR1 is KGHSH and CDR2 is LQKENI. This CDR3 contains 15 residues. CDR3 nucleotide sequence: TGTGCCAGCTCACCAGGGGCCGTGGTATACACTGAAGCTTTCTTT. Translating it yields CASSPGAVVYTEAFF.

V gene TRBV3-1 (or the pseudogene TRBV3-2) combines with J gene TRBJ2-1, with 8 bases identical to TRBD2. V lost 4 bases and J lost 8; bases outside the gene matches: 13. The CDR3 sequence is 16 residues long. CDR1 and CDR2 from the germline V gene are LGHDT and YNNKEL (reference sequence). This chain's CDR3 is CASSPAFGLAGDEQFF. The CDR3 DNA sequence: TGTGCCAGCAGCCCAGCTTTCGGGCTAGCGGGTGATGAGCAGTTCTTC.

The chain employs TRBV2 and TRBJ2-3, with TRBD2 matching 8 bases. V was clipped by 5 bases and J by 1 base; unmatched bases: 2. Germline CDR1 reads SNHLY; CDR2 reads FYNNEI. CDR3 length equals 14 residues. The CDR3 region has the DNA TGTGCCAGCAGTACGGGGGGGGGCACAGATACGCAGTATTTT. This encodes CASSTGGGTDTQYF.

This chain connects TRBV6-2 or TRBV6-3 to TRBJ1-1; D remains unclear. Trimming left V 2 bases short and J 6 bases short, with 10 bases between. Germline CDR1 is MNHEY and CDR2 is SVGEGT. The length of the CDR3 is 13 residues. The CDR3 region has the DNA TGTGCCAGCAGTTACGACGATCGGGCTGAAGCTTTCTTT. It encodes CASSYDDRAEAFF.

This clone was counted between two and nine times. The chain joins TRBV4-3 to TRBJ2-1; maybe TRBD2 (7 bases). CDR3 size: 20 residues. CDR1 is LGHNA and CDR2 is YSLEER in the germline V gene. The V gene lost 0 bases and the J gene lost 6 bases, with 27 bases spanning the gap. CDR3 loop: CASSQEGVGRGRVSFNEQFF. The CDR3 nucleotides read TGCGCCAGCAGCCAAGAAGGAGTTGGGCGGGGGCGAGTAAGTTTCAATGAGCAGTTCTTC.

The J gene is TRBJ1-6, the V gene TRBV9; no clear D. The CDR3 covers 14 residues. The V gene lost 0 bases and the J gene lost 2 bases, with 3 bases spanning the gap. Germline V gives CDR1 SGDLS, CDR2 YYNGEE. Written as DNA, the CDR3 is TGTGCCAGCAGCGTAGTCGCCTATAATTCACCCCTCCACTTT. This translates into CASSVVAYNSPLHF.

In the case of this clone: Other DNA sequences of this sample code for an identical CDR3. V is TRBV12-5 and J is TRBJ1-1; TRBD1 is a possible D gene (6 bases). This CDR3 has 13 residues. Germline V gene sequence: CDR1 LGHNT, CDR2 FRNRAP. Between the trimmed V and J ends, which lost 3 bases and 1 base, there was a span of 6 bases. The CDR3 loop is CASGLQGNTEAFF. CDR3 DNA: TGTGCTAGTGGTTTACAGGGGAACACTGAAGCTTTCTTT. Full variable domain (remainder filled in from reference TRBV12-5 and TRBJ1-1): DARVTQTPRHKVTEMGQEVTMRCQPILGHNTVFWYRQTMMQGLELLAYFRNRAPLDDSGMPKDRFSAEMPDATLATLKIQPSEPRDSAVYFCASGLQGNTEAFFGQGTRLTVV.

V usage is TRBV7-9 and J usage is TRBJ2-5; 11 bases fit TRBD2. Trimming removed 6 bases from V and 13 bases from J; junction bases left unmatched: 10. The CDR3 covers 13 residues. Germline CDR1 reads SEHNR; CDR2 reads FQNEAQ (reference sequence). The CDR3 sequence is CASRTGTSGYPYF. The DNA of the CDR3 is TGTGCCAGCAGAACCGGGACTAGCGGTTACCCGTACTTC.

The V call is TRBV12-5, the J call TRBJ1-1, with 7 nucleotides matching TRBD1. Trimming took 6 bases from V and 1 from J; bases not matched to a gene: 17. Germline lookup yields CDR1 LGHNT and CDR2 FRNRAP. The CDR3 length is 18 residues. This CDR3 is CASGFLVQGGQGNTEAFF. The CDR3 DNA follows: TGTGCTAGTGGGTTTCTTGTGCAGGGGGGCCAGGGGAACACTGAAGCTTTCTTT.

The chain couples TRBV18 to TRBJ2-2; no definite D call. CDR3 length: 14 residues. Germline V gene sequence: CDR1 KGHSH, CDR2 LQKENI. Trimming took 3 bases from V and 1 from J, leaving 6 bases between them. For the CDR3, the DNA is TGTGCCAGCTCACCTTTCGGGAACACCGGGGAGCTGTTTTTT. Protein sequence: CASSPFGNTGELFF.

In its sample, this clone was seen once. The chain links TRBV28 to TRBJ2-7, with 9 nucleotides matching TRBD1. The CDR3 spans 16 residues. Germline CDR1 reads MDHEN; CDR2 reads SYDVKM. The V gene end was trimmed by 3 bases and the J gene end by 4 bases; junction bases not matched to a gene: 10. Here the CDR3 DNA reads TGTGCCAGCAGTTTCTACGGGACAGGGAGGGCTTACGAGCAGTACTTC. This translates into CASSFYGTGRAYEQYF. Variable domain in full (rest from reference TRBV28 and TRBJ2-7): DVKVTQSSRYLVKRTGEKVFLECVQDMDHENMFWYRQDPGLGLRLIYFSYDVKMKEKGDIPEGYSVSREKKERFSLILESASTNQTSMYLCASSFYGTGRAYEQYFGPGTRLTVT.

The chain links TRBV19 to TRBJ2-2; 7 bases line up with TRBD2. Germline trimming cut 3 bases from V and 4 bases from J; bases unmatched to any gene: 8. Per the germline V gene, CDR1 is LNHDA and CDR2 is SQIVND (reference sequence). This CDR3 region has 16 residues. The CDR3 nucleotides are TGTGCCAGTAGTATGCTGGGAGGGTTGAGCACCGGGGAGCTGTTTTTT. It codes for CASSMLGGLSTGELFF.

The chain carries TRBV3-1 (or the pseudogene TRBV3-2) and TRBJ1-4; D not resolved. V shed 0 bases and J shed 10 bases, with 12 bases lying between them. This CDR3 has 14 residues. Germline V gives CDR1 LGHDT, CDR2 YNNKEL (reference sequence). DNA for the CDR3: TGTGCCAGCAGCCAAGATCGGGCAGCGGGAAAACTGTTTTTT. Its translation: CASSQDRAAGKLFF.

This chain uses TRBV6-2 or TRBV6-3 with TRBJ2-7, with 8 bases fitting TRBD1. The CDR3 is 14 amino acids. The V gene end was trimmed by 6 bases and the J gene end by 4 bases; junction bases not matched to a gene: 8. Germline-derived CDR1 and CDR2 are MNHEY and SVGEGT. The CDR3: CASSLDRARYEQYF. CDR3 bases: TGTGCCAGCAGCCTGGACAGGGCCAGGTACGAGCAGTACTTC.

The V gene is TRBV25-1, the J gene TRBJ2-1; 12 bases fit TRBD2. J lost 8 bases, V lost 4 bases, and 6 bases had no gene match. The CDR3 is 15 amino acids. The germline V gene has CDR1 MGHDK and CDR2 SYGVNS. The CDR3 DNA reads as TGTGCCAGCAGTGCAGCTAGCGGGGGGGCCTATGAGCAGTTCTTC. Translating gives CASSAASGGAYEQFF.

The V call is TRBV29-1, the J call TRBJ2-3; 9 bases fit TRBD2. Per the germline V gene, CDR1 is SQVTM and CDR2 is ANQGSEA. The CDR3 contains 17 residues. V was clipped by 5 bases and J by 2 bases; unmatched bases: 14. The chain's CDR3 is CSVNGVSSGTYTDTQYF. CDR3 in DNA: TGCAGCGTTAATGGGGTATCTAGCGGGACCTACACAGATACGCAGTATTTT.